The clone carrying this T cell receptor (beta chain) showed up just a few times. The antigen is unknown. The data originate from a study of cytomegalovirus exposure and HLA in healthy donors. Study at large: An earlier analysis found fewer than 140 million unique TCR beta sequences from about 190 million T cells.

The PCR made use of 60 Vbeta and 13 Jbeta primers. TCRdb's copy holds only in-frame clones and misses some; the assay was immunoSEQ multiplex PCR. Among 120,000 to 150,000 clones listed, about 80% were seen once. With V trimmed by 6 bases and J by 5 bases, 5 bases remained unmatched. Germline V CDR1 and CDR2: MNHNS, SASEGT. The length of the CDR3 is 13 residues. Findings and limits, study-wide: A later analysis linked a missense DCLRE1C variant to TCR beta V- and J-gene trimming. Reports credit the classifier with highly specific, highly sensitive diagnosis of cytomegalovirus status. Donor immune exposure was known only as CMV serostatus.

Material: PBMCs. This sequence joins TRBV6-1 and TRBJ2-5, with TRBD2 matching over 8 bases. The clonotype comes from a man aged 40-50 years in good health and CMV-seronegative. For the CDR3, the DNA is TGTGCCAGCAGGGTCGGGGGGGAGGAGACCCAGTACTTC. Encoded protein: CASRVGGEETQYF.